This entry lists 30 T cell receptor beta chains sequenced from one sample in a study of T cells in Graves' hyperthyroidism and ophthalmopathy. From RNA transcripts, TCR beta CDR3 regions were amplified. Initially, a first-round RT-PCR of the TCR CDR3 employed the HTBI primer set. Via MiXCR, TCRdb re-called the multiplex PCR reads, giving one row per CDR3 protein. The repertoire holds over 700,000 distinct CDR3 sequences, with 30% to 40% as singletons. Source material: blood. These receptors came from a woman in her forties with Graves' hyperthyroidism.

V is TRBV11-1 and J is TRBJ2-3; D uncertain. Trimming stripped 5 bases from V and 4 bases from J, with 16 bases between. The CDR3 totals 15 residues. Germline loops: CDR1 SGHAT, CDR2 FQDESV (reference sequence). In DNA form, the CDR3 reads TGTGCCAGCAGCGAAACAACCGAGCCAGCAGATACGCAGTATTTT. Protein: CASSETTEPADTQYF.

As to this clonotype: Just one base apart from a much larger clone, this may be a read error. As the CDR3 is not closed by the conserved phenylalanine or tryptophan, this likely results from a read error. The V call is TRBV7-8, the J call TRBJ2-2; 7 bases are shared with TRBD1. The CDR3 runs 15 residues. The junction had 4 bases not matched to a gene; V was cut back by 5 bases and J by 1 base. CDR1 is SGHVS, CDR2 FQNEAQ, per germline. The CDR3 reads CASSPRTGNTGELFL. The DNA of the CDR3 is TGTGCCAGCAGCCCCAGGACAGGGAACACCGGGGAGCTGTTTCTT.

This clonotype occurred a few times. A read error may account for a junction end that differs from germline. The chain combines TRBV10-3 with TRBJ2-5; TRBD1 might be the D (6 bases). CDR1 and CDR2 (germline): ENHRY, SYGVKD. The CDR3 contains 13 residues. CDR3 DNA sequence: TGTGCCATCAGGGGGGCACCCCAAGAGACCCAGTGCTTC. It is translated as CAIRGAPQETQCF.

In its sample, this clonotype was seen many times. This chain links TRBV12-3 or TRBV12-4 with TRBJ1-1; 7 bases align to TRBD1. The CDR3 covers 15 residues. Trimming at V came to 6 bases and at J to 1 base, leaving 8 bases not matched to a gene. The CDR3 region has the DNA TGTGCCAGCAGGGACAGGAGCCTTCCGAACACTGAAGCTTTCTTT. Translating gives CASRDRSLPNTEAFF.

The V and J genes are TRBV25-1 and TRBJ2-5, with TRBD1 as a possible D gene (5 bases). The CDR3 totals 14 residues. Trimming took 4 bases from V and 5 from J, leaving 14 bases between them. Germline lookup yields CDR1 MGHDK and CDR2 SYGVNS. The CDR3 is CASSARQQLETQYF. The DNA of the CDR3 is TGTGCCAGCAGTGCTAGACAGCAATTGGAGACCCAGTACTTC. The variable domain in full, with the rest retrieved from reference TRBV25-1 and TRBJ2-5, is EADIYQTPRYLVIGTGKKITLECSQTMGHDKMYWYQQDPGMELHLIHYSYGVNSTEKGDLSSESTVSRIRTEHFPLTLESARPSHTSQYLCASSARQQLETQYFGPGTRLLVL.

The chain combines TRBV6-5 with TRBJ1-1; 7 bases map to TRBD1. CDR1 and CDR2 (germline): MNHEY, SVGAGI. With V trimmed by 2 bases and J by 0 bases, 9 bases remained unmatched. The CDR3 extends over 17 amino acids. CDR3 DNA sequence: TGTGCCAGCAGTTACCTTTCGGCAGGGGGTATGAACACTGAAGCTTTCTTT. Translating it yields CASSYLSAGGMNTEAFF.

The V call is TRBV20-1, the J call TRBJ1-6, with a possible D match to TRBD1 (5 bases). The CDR3 has 12 amino acids. Germline loops: CDR1 DFQATT, CDR2 SNEGSKA (reference sequence). V was pared by 5 bases and J by 5 bases, with 7 bases between. CDR3 amino acids: CSAGANNSPLHF. The CDR3, as DNA: TGCAGTGCTGGGGCCAATAATTCACCCCTCCACTTT.

This clonotype was observed a few times. The chain employs TRBV4-1 and TRBJ1-5; 7 bases are shared with TRBD1. Per the germline V gene, CDR1 is MGHRA and CDR2 is YSYEKL. The CDR3 runs 16 residues. The V and J ends lost 2 bases and 4 bases, in that order; junction bases with no gene match: 8. The CDR3: CASSQTGQKPNQPQHF. In DNA form, the CDR3 reads TGCGCCAGCAGCCAAACGGGACAGAAGCCGAATCAGCCCCAGCATTTT.

This clonotype has at least ten counts. The gene calls are TRBV10-3 and TRBJ2-7, with D perhaps being TRBD1 or TRBD2 (5 bases each). Trimming left V 3 bases short and J 13 bases short, with 13 bases between. This CDR3 comprises 11 residues. CDR1 is ENHRY and CDR2 is SYGVKD in the germline V gene. CDR3 in DNA: TGTGCCATCAGTGAAGGGACGGTGACCTACTTC. Protein product: CAISEGTVTYF.

V gene TRBV10-3 combines with J gene TRBJ2-2; the match to TRBD1 covers 9 bases. Trimming cost V 8 bases and J 1 base; bases outside gene matches: 2. Germline lookup yields CDR1 ENHRY and CDR2 SYGVKD. The CDR3 has 14 residues. CDR3 sequence reads: CAIGTGMNTGELFF. Written as DNA, the CDR3 is TGTGCCATCGGGACAGGGATGAACACCGGGGAGCTGTTTTTT.

This clonotype has at least ten counts. The chain links TRBV12-3 or TRBV12-4 to TRBJ1-1, with 7 bases aligning to TRBD1. J was trimmed by 4 bases and V by 5 bases; bases with no gene match: 7. CDR3 length: 14 amino acids. CDR3: CASSRDRTGTEAFF. The DNA of the CDR3 is TGTGCCAGCAGTCGTGACAGGACAGGCACTGAAGCTTTCTTT.

The chain has TRBV7-8 and TRBJ2-7, with 7 bases identical to TRBD1. The ends lost 4 bases at V and 6 bases at J; junction bases unmatched: 12. The germline CDR1 and CDR2 sequences are SGHVS and FQNEAQ. The CDR3 loop spans 15 amino acids. The CDR3 reads CASSSYRQGAGEQYF. CDR3 coding DNA: TGTGCCAGCAGCTCCTATCGACAGGGAGCCGGCGAGCAGTACTTC.

Written as DNA, the CDR3 is TGTGCCAGCAGCCGCCTGGGTCCAGGAGAGACCCAGTACTTC. It encodes CASSRLGPGETQYF. The J gene is TRBJ2-5, the V gene TRBV7-2; D ambiguous. V gave up 5 bases and J gave up 4 bases, with 14 bases separating them. This CDR3 has 14 amino acids. The germline V gene has CDR1 SGHTA and CDR2 FQGNSA.

A remark on this clonotype: Given a much more abundant clone one base away, this may be a read error. The V and J genes are TRBV20-1 and TRBJ1-5; a possible D gene is TRBD1 (5 bases). V was pared by 7 bases and J by 2 bases, with 15 bases between. The CDR3 loop spans 14 amino acids. The germline CDR1 and CDR2 sequences are DFQATT and SNEGSKA (reference sequence). Here the CDR3 reads CSVSGQGGNQPQHF. The CDR3 nucleotides are TGCAGTGTTAGCGGCCAGGGTGGCAATCAGCCCCAGCATTTT.

V and J are TRBV2 and TRBJ2-2; the match to TRBD2 covers 7 bases. The germline V gene has CDR1 SNHLY and CDR2 FYNNEI. The CDR3 covers 14 residues. Germline trimming cut 8 bases from V and 4 bases from J; bases unmatched to any gene: 7. The chain's CDR3 is CASGREAITGELFF. CDR3 DNA sequence: TGTGCCAGCGGGAGGGAGGCAATCACCGGGGAGCTGTTTTTT.

This clonotype was counted between two and nine times. The chain carries TRBV7-2 and TRBJ2-3; 12 bases are a match to TRBD2. The CDR3 is made up of 15 amino acids. Trimming removed 6 bases from V and 6 bases from J; junction bases left unmatched: 7. The V gene's germline CDR1 is SGHTA and CDR2 FQGNSA. CDR3 DNA sequence: TGTGCCAGCAGTCCTAGCGGGAGGGACACCGATACGCAGTATTTT. Translating gives CASSPSGRDTDTQYF.

The chain employs TRBV5-1 and TRBJ2-2; D tentatively fits TRBD1 or TRBD2 (5 bases each). The V gene's germline CDR1 is SGHRS and CDR2 YFSETQ. The length of the CDR3 is 14 residues. The V and J ends lost 3 bases and 6 bases respectively, with 12 bases between them. In DNA form, the CDR3 reads TGCGCCAGCAGCTCTGCCGGGACCTCCGGGGAGCTGTTTTTT. Its translation: CASSSAGTSGELFF.

This clonotype was counted ten times or more. The chain carries TRBV7-8 and TRBJ1-3; D remains unclear. The CDR3 is 13 amino acids. The germline V gene has CDR1 SGHVS and CDR2 FQNEAQ. Trimming pared 5 bases from V and 4 bases from J, leaving 9 bases between. This CDR3 reads CASSEDLGNTIYF. CDR3 nucleotides: TGTGCCAGCAGCGAAGACCTAGGAAACACCATATATTTT.

To note about this clonotype: This sequence may be a read error, since a much larger clone differs from it by one base. This chain links TRBV7-2 with TRBJ2-7, with 11 nucleotides matching TRBD1. This CDR3 has 15 amino acids. Trimming took 5 bases from V and 3 from J; bases not matched to a gene: 6. CDR1 SGHTA and CDR2 FQGNSA come from the germline V gene. CDR3 DNA: TGTGCCAGCAGCCAAGCGGGACAGGGGGTCTACGAGCAGTACTTC. This codes for CASSQAGQGVYEQYF.

The chain combines TRBV6-5 with TRBJ2-2; D possibly corresponds to TRBD2 (5 bases). The CDR3 runs to 15 residues. The germline V gene has CDR1 MNHEY and CDR2 SVGAGI. Deletions cut 6 bases from V and 8 bases from J, with 19 bases between. The CDR3 here is CASSLAAEGSGELFF. Written as DNA, the CDR3 is TGTGCCAGCAGCCTGGCGGCAGAGGGATCTGGGGAGCTGTTTTTT.

The sample holds many counts of this clonotype. This sequence joins TRBV7-9 and TRBJ2-7; 10 bases map to TRBD2. Germline V gene data show CDR1 as SEHNR and CDR2 as FQNEAQ (reference sequence). The CDR3 spans 15 residues. V lost 5 bases to trimming and J lost 2 bases; unmatched junction nucleotides: 6. The CDR3, as DNA: TGTGCCAGCAGCCCACGGACTAGCGGAACCTACGAGCAGTACTTC. Its translation: CASSPRTSGTYEQYF.

This clonotype came up a few times. This chain's CDR3 is CASSPRTGKDTQYF. The CDR3 DNA reads TGTGCCAGCAGCCCCAGGACAGGGAAGGATACGCAGTATTTT. The gene calls are TRBV7-9 and TRBJ2-3, with TRBD1 matching 8 bases. This CDR3 region has 14 residues. CDR1 is SEHNR and CDR2 is FQNEAQ in the germline V gene (reference sequence). The junction had 7 bases not matched to a gene; V was cut back by 5 bases and J by 6 bases.

The rearrangement uses TRBV30 and TRBJ2-5; D uncertain. Trimming cost V 0 bases and J 5 bases, with 13 bases left between them. CDR3 length: 14 residues. Germline CDR1 reads GTSNPN; CDR2 reads SVGIG (reference sequence). This CDR3 is CAWSVQSVWETQYF. The CDR3 DNA is TGTGCCTGGAGTGTACAATCTGTTTGGGAGACCCAGTACTTC.

This clonotype was found many times. The chain has TRBV7-2 and TRBJ1-2; 8 bases match TRBD1. V gave up 7 bases and J gave up 7 bases; unmatched junction bases: 14. The CDR3 is made up of 15 amino acids. Looked up from germline, CDR1 is SGHTA and CDR2 is FQGNSA. The CDR3 DNA is TGTGCCAGCACCCCTGGACAGGGAATCCCCGTTGGCTACACCTTC. Its translation: CASTPGQGIPVGYTF.

This clonotype was found many times. J is TRBJ1-1 and V is TRBV3-1; D ambiguous. The CDR3 spans 13 residues. Germline V gene sequence: CDR1 LGHDT, CDR2 YNNKEL (reference sequence). Trimming cost V 3 bases and J 1 base, with 6 bases left between them. In DNA, the CDR3 is TGTGCCAGCAGCCAGGAGGGGAACACTGAAGCTTTCTTT. As protein: CASSQEGNTEAFF.

This clonotype was recorded at least ten times. The chain couples TRBV29-1 to TRBJ1-1; D perhaps matches TRBD1 (6 bases). Trimming cost V 6 bases and J 0 bases, with 14 bases left between them. This CDR3 is 14 amino acids long. CDR1 and CDR2 (germline): SQVTM, ANQGSEA. The CDR3 region is CSVGITGMNTEAFF. The CDR3 region has the DNA TGCAGCGTCGGGATCACAGGGATGAACACTGAAGCTTTCTTT.

This clonotype appeared a few times. A much larger clone lies a single base off, so this may be a read error. The chain joins TRBV10-3 to TRBJ2-5, with 7 bases identical to TRBD1. CDR1 and CDR2 (germline): ENHRY, SYGVKD. The length of the CDR3 is 14 residues. The CDR3 region is CAISESTGQETRYF. CDR3 in DNA: TGTGCCATCAGTGAGTCGACAGGGCAAGAGACCCGGTACTTC.

This clonotype was seen a few times. The J gene is TRBJ2-5, the V gene TRBV28; the D is unclear. Germline CDR1 reads MDHEN; CDR2 reads SYDVKM. Trimming took 4 bases from V and 4 from J, leaving 13 bases between them. This CDR3 comprises 14 residues. The CDR3 DNA is TGTGCCAGCAGTTCCTCCCCGAGAATAGAGACCCAGTACTTC. It encodes CASSSSPRIETQYF.

CDR3 amino acids: CASSLKPTPYSGANVLTF. CDR3 sequence (DNA): TGCGCCAGCAGCCTTAAACCGACACCTTACTCTGGGGCCAACGTCCTGACTTTC. This sequence joins TRBV5-1 and TRBJ2-6; unclear D gene. Germline V lookup: CDR1 SGHRS, CDR2 YFSETQ. The CDR3 contains 18 residues. The V and J ends lost 4 bases and 0 bases respectively, with 17 bases between them.

The chain is built from TRBV6-2 or TRBV6-3 and TRBJ2-7, with 9 bases identical to TRBD2. The CDR3 is 14 amino acids. Looked up from germline, CDR1 is MNHEY and CDR2 is SVGEGT. The V segment lost 6 bases and the J segment 4 bases; nucleotides outside the gene matches: 7. The CDR3 DNA follows: TGTGCCAGCAGAGAAACTGGACTAGCGTACGAGCAGTACTTC. As protein: CASRETGLAYEQYF.